These 21 T cell receptor beta chains were all obtained from the same sample, sequenced in a study of Graves' ophthalmopathy and Graves' hyperthyroidism. Scientists amplified the TCR beta CDR3 regions from RNA transcripts. The authors performed first-round RT-PCR with HTBI primers and then a second-round multiplex PCR. A single record per CDR3 protein comes from TCRdb applying MiXCR to the multiplex PCR reads. The sample holds roughly 500,000 distinct CDR3 sequences, 14% seen once. Sequenced: blood. Receptor source: a woman between 25 and 40 years old with Graves' ophthalmopathy.

V and J are TRBV7-3 and TRBJ2-2, with 7 bases matching TRBD2. The CDR3 length is 18 residues. V shed 2 bases and J 2 bases; nucleotides not matched to a gene: 11. Germline CDR1 SGHTA, CDR2 FQGTGA. The CDR3 nucleotides read TGTGCCAGCAGCTTATCTGGGGGGGTAGCGACCAACACCGGGGAGCTGTTTTTT. Protein sequence: CASSLSGGVATNTGELFF.

Remarks on this clonotype: Likely a read error: the CDR3 ends without its conserved phenylalanine or tryptophan. The chain has TRBV12-3 or TRBV12-4 and TRBJ1-1; D is unresolved. V was clipped by 5 bases and J by 8 bases, with 21 bases between them. This CDR3 spans 15 amino acids. The DNA for the CDR3 is TGTGCCAGCAGTCCGGATAGACAAGGTGGAAACGAAGCTTTCTAT. This translates into CASSPDRQGGNEAFY.

This clonotype was counted many times. V and J are TRBV7-8 and TRBJ1-6; a weak D match, TRBD1 (5 bases). Germline CDR1 is SGHVS and CDR2 is FQNEAQ. V was cut by 2 bases and J by 6 bases, with 11 bases left in between. The CDR3 contains 15 residues. The CDR3 DNA reads as TGTGCCAGCAGCTTATTAAGGGGAAGTAATTCACCCCTCCACTTT. Translation: CASSLLRGSNSPLHF.

A few counts support this clonotype. V is TRBV6-5 and J is TRBJ2-2; 7 bases align to TRBD2. The CDR3 extends over 15 amino acids. J gave up 4 bases and V 0 bases, and 2 bases lay outside the gene matches. CDR1 is MNHEY and CDR2 is SVGAGI in the germline V gene. The CDR3 sequence: CASSYSGGVTGELFF. CDR3 nucleotide sequence: TGTGCCAGCAGTTACTCGGGGGGGGTCACCGGGGAGCTGTTTTTT.

This clonotype was detected ten times or more. The J gene is TRBJ2-7, the V gene TRBV29-1; 7 bases are shared with TRBD1. Germline V gene lookup returns CDR1 SQVTM and CDR2 ANQGSEA. This CDR3 has 11 amino acids. The junction had 2 bases not matched to a gene; V was cut back by 5 bases and J by 4 bases. CDR3 nucleotides: TGCAGCGTTCTGACAGGGTACGAGCAGTACTTC. It is translated as CSVLTGYEQYF.

Here the CDR3 DNA reads TGCAGTGCTAGGGACAGGGGGTTTTCCGAGCAGTACTTC. It translates to CSARDRGFSEQYF. The chain uses TRBV20-1 and TRBJ2-7, with 10 bases lining up with TRBD1. Trimming removed 3 bases from V and 6 bases from J; junction bases left unmatched: 5. The germline CDR1 and CDR2 sequences are DFQATT and SNEGSKA (reference sequence). The CDR3 length is 13 residues.

The gene calls are TRBV28 and TRBJ2-2; TRBD1 or TRBD2 may be the D gene (5 bases each). This CDR3 has 14 residues. Germline CDR1 MDHEN, CDR2 SYDVKM. V was shortened by 6 bases and J by 1 base, with 9 bases between the two germline ends. Here the CDR3 DNA reads TGTGCCAGCAGCGGGGCTTTGAACACCGGGGAGCTGTTTTTT. It translates to CASSGALNTGELFF.

There are a few counts of this clonotype. The genes are TRBV7-9 and TRBJ1-2, with D uncertain. There are 15 residues in the CDR3. CDR1 and CDR2 (germline): SEHNR, FQNEAQ (reference sequence). V was trimmed by 0 bases and J by 0 bases, leaving 8 bases between them. Written as DNA, the CDR3 is TGTGCCAGCAGCTTAGCGCGTCAACCTAACTATGGCTACACCTTC. Its protein product is CASSLARQPNYGYTF.

The table lists this clonotype with many counts. The J gene is TRBJ1-6, the V gene TRBV15; the match to TRBD1 covers 10 bases. V dropped 6 bases and J dropped 3; count of bases not matched to a gene: 2. Germline CDR1 is LNHNV and CDR2 is YYDKDF (reference sequence). This CDR3 comprises 15 residues. The CDR3 bases are TGTGCCACCAGATGGACAGGGGGCTATAATTCACCCCTCCACTTT. Its translation: CATRWTGGYNSPLHF.

This clonotype was recorded a few times. This chain joins TRBV19 and TRBJ2-1; D is perhaps TRBD2 (5 bases). The CDR3 covers 14 residues. CDR1 and CDR2 (germline): LNHDA, SQIVND (reference sequence). V dropped 4 bases and J dropped 7 bases, with 14 bases sitting between them. The CDR3 sequence is CASSNLRERNEQFF. CDR3 in DNA: TGTGCCAGTAGTAATCTGAGGGAGAGGAATGAGCAGTTCTTC. The full variable domain, with the rest looked up from reference TRBV19 and TRBJ2-1, is DGGITQSPKYLFRKEGQNVTLSCEQNLNHDAMYWYRQDPGQGLRLIYYSQIVNDFQKGDIAEGYSVSREKKESFPLTVTSAQKNPTAFYLCASSNLRERNEQFFGPGTRLTVL.

The V call is TRBV11-1, the J call TRBJ1-4, with D perhaps TRBD1 (5 bases). The CDR3 consists of 16 residues. The V end lost 1 base, the J end lost 0 bases, and 9 bases lay between the germline ends. Germline-derived CDR1 and CDR2 are SGHAT and FQDESV (reference sequence). CDR3 nucleotides: TGTGCCAGCAGCTTAGATGGGGGAGCAACTAATGAAAAACTGTTTTTT. This sequence encodes CASSLDGGATNEKLFF. Full variable domain (missing parts from reference TRBV11-1 and TRBJ1-4): EAEVAQSPRYKITEKSQAVAFWCDPISGHATLYWYRQILGQGPELLVQFQDESVVDDSQLPKDRFSAERLKGVDSTLKIQPAELGDSAMYLCASSLDGGATNEKLFFGSGTQLSVL.

This rearrangement joins TRBV20-1 to TRBJ1-1, with D hard to call. The length of the CDR3 is 14 residues. Germline V CDR1 and CDR2: DFQATT, SNEGSKA (reference sequence). The V and J ends lost 6 bases and 0 bases respectively, with 14 bases between them. The DNA for the CDR3 is TGCAGTGCCACGGTAGGCCGTCTGAACACTGAAGCTTTCTTT. This translates into CSATVGRLNTEAFF.

Of note for this clonotype: Mismatch with germline at one junction end may stem from a read error. The chain is built from TRBV6-1 and TRBJ1-1; TRBD1 aligns across 7 bases. This CDR3 comprises 12 residues. Germline CDR1 reads MNHNS; CDR2 reads SASEGT. The CDR3 DNA sequence: TGTGCCAGCAGTGAATCCCCCAAGGGGGCCACCTTT. Translated, it gives CASSESPKGATF.

This clonotype was observed at least ten times. The V and J genes are TRBV6-5 and TRBJ2-7, with D perhaps given as TRBD1 or TRBD2 (5 bases each). The CDR3 spans 15 residues. The ends were cut back, 5 bases at V and 0 bases at J, with 14 bases in the middle. The germline V gene encodes CDR1 MNHEY and CDR2 SVGAGI. The chain's CDR3 is CASSPRGGLSYEQYF. CDR3 DNA sequence: TGTGCCAGCAGTCCACGGGGCGGCCTCTCCTACGAGCAGTACTTC.

This clonotype was recorded many times. The J gene is TRBJ2-7, the V gene TRBV19, with 11 bases that match TRBD1. In germline, CDR1 is LNHDA, CDR2 SQIVND (reference sequence). Trimming at V came to 6 bases and at J to 2 bases, leaving 9 bases not matched to a gene. The CDR3 sequence is 16 residues long. The CDR3 region is CASSPRDRGAAYEQYF. CDR3 bases: TGTGCCAGTAGCCCTAGGGACAGGGGGGCGGCCTACGAGCAGTACTTC.

The table lists this clonotype with many counts. The V call is TRBV6-5, the J call TRBJ1-1, with TRBD1 matching over 8 bases. J gave up 4 bases and V 11 bases, and 9 bases lay outside the gene matches. The CDR3 covers 13 residues. Germline-derived CDR1 and CDR2 are MNHEY and SVGAGI. Here the CDR3 DNA reads TGTGCCGCCGATCAGGGGGCCGGCACTGAAGCTTTCTTT. It is translated as CAADQGAGTEAFF.

Many counts were recorded for this clonotype. The chain has TRBV6-5 and TRBJ2-2; 7 bases agree with TRBD1. V lost 2 bases and J lost 6; bases outside the gene matches: 6. Germline V gene sequence: CDR1 MNHEY, CDR2 SVGAGI. This CDR3 comprises 15 residues. Here the CDR3 DNA reads TGTGCCAGCAGTTACAACAGGGGTTCTTCCGGGGAGCTGTTTTTT. It translates to CASSYNRGSSGELFF.

This clonotype was seen many times. The genes are TRBV7-9 and TRBJ1-1; D not resolved. Germline V gives CDR1 SEHNR, CDR2 FQNEAQ (reference sequence). Trimming removed 7 bases at V and 11 bases at J, with 20 bases between. This CDR3 contains 13 residues. CDR3 amino acids: CASTHSTANWAFF. The CDR3 nucleotides read TGTGCCAGCACCCACAGTACAGCCAACTGGGCTTTCTTT.

This clonotype has a count of ten or more. CDR3 coding DNA: TGTGCCAGCTCACCAACTCTCGTGAGTGGGATACATAACTATGGCTACACCTTC. Translating gives CASSPTLVSGIHNYGYTF. The rearrangement uses TRBV18 and TRBJ1-2; D is undetermined. V lost 2 bases and J 1 base, leaving 20 bases between the germline ends. Germline V gene data show CDR1 as KGHSH and CDR2 as LQKENI. The CDR3 loop spans 18 amino acids.

This clonotype showed up just a few times. The chain joins TRBV18 to TRBJ2-5; 9 bases agree with TRBD2. This CDR3 is built from 13 residues. Germline values: CDR1 KGHSH, CDR2 LQKENI. V shed 10 bases, J shed 5 bases, and the junction held 8 bases outside the gene matches. CDR3 sequence: CANSGRSGETQYF. The CDR3 DNA reads TGTGCCAACAGCGGGAGGTCTGGGGAGACCCAGTACTTC.

The chain couples TRBV27 to TRBJ2-4, with TRBD1 matching 7 bases. Germline V lookup: CDR1 MNHEY, CDR2 SMNVEV (reference sequence). The CDR3 has 18 residues. Trimming at V came to 2 bases and at J to 0 bases, leaving 10 bases not matched to a gene. CDR3 in DNA: TGTGCCAGCAGTTTAATAGACAGGGATACTCTAGCCAAAAACATTCAGTACTTC. Its translation is CASSLIDRDTLAKNIQYF.